This TCR beta chain derives from a study of Ad26.COV2.S vaccination and SARS-CoV-2 variants. Profiling relied on immunoSEQ multiplex PCR, and the TCRdb table lists in-frame clones only, not all of them. The table includes some 340,000 clones, 85% detected once. Whole-study findings and limits: Similar non-spike TCR breadth was observed in recipients of vaccine and of placebo.

Trimming removed 5 bases from V and 4 bases from J, with 9 bases in between. The CDR3 has 12 residues. CDR1 and CDR2 from the germline V gene are SGDLS and YYNGEE. Described treatment: some 20 received Ad26.COV2.S at low or high dose, single or two shots; several received placebo; per-sample allocation not given. Collection of the samples took place on day 63 after the first injection of vaccine or placebo. In regard to this clone: Its target is not known.

The rearrangement links TRBV9 to TRBJ1-2, with D perhaps matching TRBD1 (5 bases). This sequence was found in a person aged 18 to 65 who received the Ad26.COV2.S COVID-19 vaccine or a placebo. Sequences were derived from peripheral blood, sampled in a trial of Ad26.COV2.S vaccine versus placebo. The CDR3 reads CASSGHLYGYTF. The CDR3 DNA reads TGTGCCAGCAGTGGACACCTCTATGGCTACACCTTC. Based on the CDR3 plus reference TRBV9 and TRBJ1-2, the full variable domain is DSGVTQTPKHLITATGQRVTLRCSPRSGDLSVYWYQQSLDQGLQFLIQYYNGEERAKGNILERFSAQQFPDLHSELNLSSLELGDSALYFCASSGHLYGYTFGSGTRLTVV.